The 15 T cell receptor beta chains given below trace back to one sample, sequenced in a study of T cell responses to AZD1222 COVID-19 vaccine (dated by TCRdb to the early 2020s). What the time point label conveys for this sample: baseline before first vaccination. Receptor amplification or capture employed the immunoSEQ multiplex PCR assay. TCRdb obtained this table from immuneACCESS and retained in-frame rearrangements with V and J assigned. These tables miss some clones; where compared with another copy, unresolved V genes account for less than half of the shortfall, and the remainder is unexplained. For this sample the table gives 60,000 to 65,000 clones, of which roughly 84% were detected only once. Jointly, the top ten make up around 7.8% of the sample. The specimen was peripheral blood, collected on day 0 of AZD1222 vaccination. The receptors were gathered from an adult in good health.

Only one count was recorded for this clone. The chain joins TRBV10-1 to TRBJ2-7, with D perhaps being TRBD1 or TRBD2 (6 bases each). The length of the CDR3 is 12 residues. Germline V lookup: CDR1 WNHNN, CDR2 SYGVQD (reference sequence). The V end lost 8 bases, the J end lost 9 bases, and 17 bases lay between the germline ends. CDR3 region: CASAPNGGGQYF. The CDR3 DNA follows: TGCGCCAGCGCACCCAACGGGGGCGGGCAGTACTTC.

This rearrangement joins TRBV2 to TRBJ2-7; D uncertain. Germline CDR1 is SNHLY and CDR2 is FYNNEI. V was pared by 4 bases and J by 0 bases, with 19 bases between. The CDR3 runs to 17 residues. DNA for the CDR3: TGTGCCAGCAGTGGCCACCTAACACGACCGAGCTCCTACGAGCAGTACTTC. This sequence encodes CASSGHLTRPSSYEQYF.

This chain joins TRBV4-3 and TRBJ2-3, with D hard to call. Trimming removed 3 bases at V and 3 bases at J, with 13 bases between. The germline gives CDR1 LGHNA, CDR2 YSLEER. This CDR3 is built from 15 residues. The chain's CDR3 is CASSQHRLTTDTQYF. CDR3 coding DNA: TGCGCCAGCAGCCAGCATCGGCTCACTACAGATACGCAGTATTTT.

V and J are TRBV7-9 and TRBJ2-7; D gene ambiguous. Trimming pared 4 bases from V and 0 bases from J, leaving 7 bases between. The CDR3 extends over 13 amino acids. Germline loops: CDR1 SEHNR, CDR2 FQNEAQ (reference sequence). The CDR3 loop reads CASSWGSSYEQYF. The CDR3, as DNA: TGTGCCAGCAGCTGGGGATCCTCCTACGAGCAGTACTTC.

The CDR3 protein is CAWSAGASREQFF. CDR3 bases: TGTGCCTGGAGTGCGGGGGCTTCTCGTGAGCAGTTCTTC. V is TRBV30 and J is TRBJ2-1; D is possibly TRBD1 or TRBD2 (6 bases each). The germline CDR1 and CDR2 sequences are GTSNPN and SVGIG (reference sequence). Trimming cost V 1 base and J 9 bases, with 13 bases left between them. The CDR3 is 13 residues long.

The rearrangement links TRBV28 to TRBJ1-6; D is ambiguous. The V gene's germline CDR1 is MDHEN and CDR2 SYDVKM. This CDR3 has 15 amino acids. V was clipped by 6 bases and J by 0 bases, with 9 bases between them. In DNA form, the CDR3 reads TGTGCCAGCAGCCTCCCGCTCTCCTATAATTCACCCCTCCACTTT. This sequence encodes CASSLPLSYNSPLHF.

The chain recombines TRBV10-3 with TRBJ2-7, with unresolved D. The V gene lost 4 bases and the J gene lost 4 bases, with 5 bases spanning the gap. Germline V gene lookup returns CDR1 ENHRY and CDR2 SYGVKD. The CDR3 extends over 11 amino acids. CDR3: CAISGQYEQYF. The CDR3 DNA sequence: TGTGCCATCAGTGGACAATACGAGCAGTACTTC.

The chain carries TRBV10-3 and TRBJ2-2; D remains unclear. Per the germline V gene, CDR1 is ENHRY and CDR2 is SYGVKD. The CDR3 totals 14 residues. V was trimmed by 3 bases and J by 0 bases, leaving 5 bases between them. Here the CDR3 DNA reads TGTGCCATCAGTGAAGACCCGAACACCGGGGAGCTGTTTTTT. Translation: CAISEDPNTGELFF.

The chain recombines TRBV7-8 with TRBJ2-1; tentative D call: TRBD1 (5 bases). Deletions cut 4 bases from V and 0 bases from J, with 19 bases between. Germline V lookup: CDR1 SGHVS, CDR2 FQNEAQ. CDR3 size: 18 residues. The CDR3 nucleotides read TGTGCCAGCAGCTCACCCCCCGACAGTTTGAGCTCCTACAATGAGCAGTTCTTC. This translates into CASSSPPDSLSSYNEQFF.

This clone was counted once. The rearrangement uses TRBV3-1 (or the pseudogene TRBV3-2) and TRBJ2-1, with D perhaps TRBD2 (6 bases). With 5 bases removed from V and 9 bases from J, the gap between germline ends came to 8 bases. The CDR3 has 11 amino acids. In germline, CDR1 is LGHDT, CDR2 YNNKEL (reference sequence). The CDR3 DNA follows: TGTGCCAGCAGCTTGGGGGGTGAGCAGTTCTTC. It yields the protein CASSLGGEQFF.

This clone was seen only once. The CDR3 DNA is TGTGCCAGCAGTTATCGTCGGGGTTCTGAAAAACTGTTTTTT. This encodes CASSYRRGSEKLFF. This chain uses TRBV6-5 with TRBJ1-4; D call uncertain. Between the trimmed V and J ends, which lost 3 bases and 7 bases, there was a span of 12 bases. The CDR3 covers 14 residues. Germline V gives CDR1 MNHEY, CDR2 SVGAGI.

The chain is built from TRBV18 and TRBJ1-6; the D is unclear. V was cut by 1 base and J by 8 bases, with 6 bases left in between. From germline, CDR1 is KGHSH and CDR2 LQKENI. The CDR3 has 13 residues. The CDR3 nucleotides are TGTGCCAGCTCACCACTGGAGGATTCACCCCTCCACTTT. Its protein product is CASSPLEDSPLHF.

V is TRBV7-2 and J is TRBJ1-1; D gene unclear. The CDR3 runs 13 residues. V lost 6 bases to trimming and J lost 1 base, with 9 bases between them. Per germline, CDR1 SGHTA and CDR2 FQGNSA. The CDR3 loop reads CASSFSENTEAFF. The CDR3 DNA sequence: TGTGCCAGCAGTTTTTCTGAGAACACTGAAGCTTTCTTT. Drawing the rest from reference TRBV7-2 and TRBJ1-1, the complete variable domain is GAGVSQSPSNKVTEKGKDVELRCDPISGHTALYWYRQSLGQGLEFLIYFQGNSAPDKSGLPSDRFSAERTGGSVSTLTIQRTQQEDSAVYLCASSFSENTEAFFGQGTRLTVV.

This clone was counted a few times. The V call is TRBV7-9, the J call TRBJ2-3; D may correspond to TRBD1 or TRBD2 (5 bases each). The CDR3 runs 13 residues. Trimming took 5 bases from V and 4 from J, leaving 10 bases between them. Germline-derived CDR1 and CDR2 are SEHNR and FQNEAQ (reference sequence). The CDR3 region is CASSTRGPDTQYF. In nucleotides, the CDR3 is TGTGCCAGCAGCACCCGGGGACCAGATACGCAGTATTTT.

The chain carries TRBV5-1 and TRBJ2-7; D gene ambiguous. The length of the CDR3 is 13 residues. Trimming stripped 2 bases from V and 7 bases from J, with 13 bases between. The germline V gene encodes CDR1 SGHRS and CDR2 YFSETQ. The CDR3 DNA reads TGCGCCAGCAGCTTTGAGTGGCCAAGAGAGCAGTACTTC. This encodes CASSFEWPREQYF.